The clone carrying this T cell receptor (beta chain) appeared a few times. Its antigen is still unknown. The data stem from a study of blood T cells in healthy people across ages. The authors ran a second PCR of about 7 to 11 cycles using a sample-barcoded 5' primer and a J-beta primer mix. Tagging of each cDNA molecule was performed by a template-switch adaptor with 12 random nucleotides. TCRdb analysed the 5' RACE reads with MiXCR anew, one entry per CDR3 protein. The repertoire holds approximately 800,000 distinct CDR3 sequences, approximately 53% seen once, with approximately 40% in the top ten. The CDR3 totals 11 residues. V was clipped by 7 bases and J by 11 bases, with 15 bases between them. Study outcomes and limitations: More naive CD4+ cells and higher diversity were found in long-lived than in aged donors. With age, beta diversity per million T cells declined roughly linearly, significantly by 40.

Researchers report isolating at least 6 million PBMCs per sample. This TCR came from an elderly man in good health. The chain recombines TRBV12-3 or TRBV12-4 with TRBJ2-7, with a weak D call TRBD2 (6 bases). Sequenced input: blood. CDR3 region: CASTLGGIEYF. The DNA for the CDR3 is TGTGCCAGCACCCTAGGCGGGATCGAGTACTTC.